The 12 T cell receptor beta chains listed next were all sequenced from one sample in a study of response to subunit inactivated influenza vaccine. MiXCR was run by TCRdb on the RT-PCR reads, yielding one entry per CDR3 protein. The sample comprises 600,000 to 700,000 distinct CDR3 sequences, 14% of which are singletons, and approximately 7.6% rests with the top ten. The input for sequencing was PBMCs from blood, taken 14 days before vaccination. All receptors come from a man in his fifties or sixties who received an inactivated influenza vaccine.

This clonotype came up a few times. This rearrangement joins TRBV4-1 to TRBJ2-7; 8 positions match TRBD1. J was trimmed by 6 bases and V by 0 bases; bases with no gene match: 7. Germline V lookup: CDR1 MGHRA, CDR2 YSYEKL. This CDR3 is 15 amino acids long. CDR3 protein: CASSQEQGVRREQYF. The DNA for the CDR3 is TGCGCCAGCAGCCAAGAACAGGGGGTCCGGCGCGAGCAGTACTTC.

The V gene is TRBV13, the J gene TRBJ2-5; TRBD2 aligns across 8 bases. V gave up 0 bases and J gave up 4 bases; unmatched junction bases: 7. This CDR3 contains 16 residues. The germline V gene encodes CDR1 PRHDT and CDR2 FYEKMQ (reference sequence). CDR3 sequence reads: CASSLGGGGKGETQYF. CDR3 in DNA: TGTGCCAGCAGCTTAGGCGGGGGGGGGAAAGGAGAGACCCAGTACTTC.

With respect to this clonotype: A much more abundant neighbour one base away suggests this may be a read error. This chain links TRBV7-9 with TRBJ2-7; 8 bases line up with TRBD2. This CDR3 is 14 amino acids long. Germline V gene data show CDR1 as SEHNR and CDR2 as FQNEAQ (reference sequence). Losses at the gene ends were 3 bases for V and 7 bases for J; bases not matched to a gene: 8. CDR3 bases: TGTGCCAGCAGCTTGAGCGGGAGATGCGAAGAGCAGTACTTC. As protein: CASSLSGRCEEQYF.

This chain links TRBV20-1 with TRBJ2-6, with 8 bases lining up with TRBD1. The CDR3 contains 15 residues. The germline gives CDR1 DFQATT, CDR2 SNEGSKA (reference sequence). J gave up 2 bases and V 5 bases, and 5 bases lay outside the gene matches. CDR3: CSADSGGAGANVLTF. The CDR3 DNA follows: TGCAGTGCTGACTCAGGGGGCGCTGGGGCCAACGTCCTGACTTTC.

The genes are TRBV15 and TRBJ1-1; TRBD1 matches 10 bases. Losses at the gene ends were 6 bases for V and 1 base for J; bases not matched to a gene: 11. Germline lookup yields CDR1 LNHNV and CDR2 YYDKDF (reference sequence). There are 17 residues in the CDR3. The CDR3, as DNA: TGTGCCACCAGACCTGGGACAGGGGTAAGGAAGAACACTGAAGCTTTCTTT. This translates into CATRPGTGVRKNTEAFF.

This clonotype has more than one count but fewer than ten. The V and J genes are TRBV24-1 and TRBJ2-3; 9 bases fit TRBD2. Per the germline V gene, CDR1 is KGHDR and CDR2 is SFDVKD. With V trimmed by 1 base and J by 7 bases, 8 bases remained unmatched. The CDR3 length is 16 residues. In DNA form, the CDR3 reads TGTGCCACCAGTGATTTCCAGCTAGCGGGAACTAATACGCAGTATTTT. Amino acid sequence: CATSDFQLAGTNTQYF.

This clonotype showed up just a few times. The J gene is TRBJ2-7, the V gene TRBV10-3, with 10 bases aligning to TRBD2. Germline V gives CDR1 ENHRY, CDR2 SYGVKD. J lost 0 bases, V lost 7 bases, and 3 bases had no gene match. The CDR3 is made up of 14 amino acids. Here the CDR3 DNA reads TGTGCCATCAAGGGGACTAGCGACTCCTACGAGCAGTACTTC. This translates into CAIKGTSDSYEQYF.

The chain carries TRBV5-1 and TRBJ2-6; D gene ambiguous. Germline V gives CDR1 SGHRS, CDR2 YFSETQ. This CDR3 contains 16 residues. Trimming cost V 0 bases and J 2 bases, with 9 bases left between them. The CDR3 DNA follows: TGCGCCAGCAGCTTGGAGGGCGCAGCTGGGGCCAACGTCCTGACTTTC. Protein: CASSLEGAAGANVLTF.

The chain joins TRBV20-1 to TRBJ2-5; 10 nucleotides align to TRBD2. The CDR3 has 13 amino acids. Germline V CDR1 and CDR2: DFQATT, SNEGSKA (reference sequence). The ends lost 7 bases at V and 2 bases at J; junction bases unmatched: 4. CDR3 nucleotide sequence: TGCAGTGTGAGGACTAGCGGACAAGAGACCCAGTACTTC. It encodes CSVRTSGQETQYF.

V is TRBV5-1 and J is TRBJ1-5; D is perhaps TRBD1 (6 bases). Germline CDR1 and CDR2: SGHRS and YFSETQ. This CDR3 has 15 amino acids. V lost 0 bases and J 6 bases, leaving 13 bases between the germline ends. CDR3 protein: CASSLGPGEPQPQHF. The CDR3 DNA follows: TGCGCCAGCAGCTTGGGGCCAGGGGAACCTCAGCCCCAGCATTTT.

This rearrangement joins TRBV9 to TRBJ2-7; D could derive from TRBD1 or TRBD2 (5 bases each). CDR3 size: 14 residues. The V and J ends lost 4 bases and 2 bases respectively, with 13 bases between them. From germline, CDR1 is SGDLS and CDR2 YYNGEE. The CDR3 protein is CASSPSSRAYEQYF. The CDR3, as DNA: TGTGCCAGCAGCCCCTCTAGCAGGGCCTACGAGCAGTACTTC. The full variable domain, in which reference TRBV9 and TRBJ2-7 provide the parts outside the CDR3, is DSGVTQTPKHLITATGQRVTLRCSPRSGDLSVYWYQQSLDQGLQFLIQYYNGEERAKGNILERFSAQQFPDLHSELNLSSLELGDSALYFCASSPSSRAYEQYFGPGTRLTVT.

V is TRBV20-1 and J is TRBJ2-4; 7 bases are a match to TRBD2. J lost 0 bases, V lost 8 bases, and 10 bases had no gene match. In germline, CDR1 is DFQATT, CDR2 SNEGSKA (reference sequence). The CDR3 extends over 15 amino acids. The CDR3 is CSPHLADLAKNIQYF. CDR3 DNA sequence: TGCAGTCCGCATCTAGCGGACCTAGCCAAAAACATTCAGTACTTC.